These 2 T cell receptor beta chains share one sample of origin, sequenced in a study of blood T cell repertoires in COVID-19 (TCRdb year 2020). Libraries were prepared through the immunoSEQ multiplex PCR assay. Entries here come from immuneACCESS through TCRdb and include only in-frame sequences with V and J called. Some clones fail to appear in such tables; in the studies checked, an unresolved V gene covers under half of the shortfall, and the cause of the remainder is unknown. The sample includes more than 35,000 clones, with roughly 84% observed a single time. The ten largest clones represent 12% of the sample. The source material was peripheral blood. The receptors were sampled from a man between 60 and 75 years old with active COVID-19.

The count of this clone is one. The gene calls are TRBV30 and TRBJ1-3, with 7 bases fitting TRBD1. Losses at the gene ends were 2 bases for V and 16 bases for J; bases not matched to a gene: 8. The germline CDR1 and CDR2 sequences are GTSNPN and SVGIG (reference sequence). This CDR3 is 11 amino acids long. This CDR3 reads CAWSWDSAFYF. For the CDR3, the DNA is TGTGCCTGGAGTTGGGACAGCGCGTTCTATTTT.

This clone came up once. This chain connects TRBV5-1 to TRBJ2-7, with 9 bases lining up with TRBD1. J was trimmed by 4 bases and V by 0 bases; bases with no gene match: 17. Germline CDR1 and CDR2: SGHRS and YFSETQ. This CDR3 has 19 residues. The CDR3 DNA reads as TGCGCCAGCAGCTTGGCCGAAATAACAGGGGGCTCTTACCTATACGAGCAGTACTTC. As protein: CASSLAEITGGSYLYEQYF.